These T cell receptor beta chains were read from a single sample in a study of blood T cell repertoires in COVID-19. TCRdb's table, derived via immunoSEQ multiplex PCR, lists solely in-frame clones and lacks some. The sample records 100,000 to 110,000 clones, roughly 84% being singletons. The material sequenced was peripheral blood. These receptors originate from a man aged 25 to 40 in a cohort sampled during active COVID-19. Both conserved end residues are part of each CDR3. The order of the fields is V gene, CDR3 length, clone size, D gene, J gene, CDR3 DNA, CDR3 protein. A D gene is named only where the DNA matches it firmly. Expanded clones get a size class; other rows say once, few or many, or leave the size out.

TRBV5-4,15,once,TRBD2,TRBJ2-2,TGTGCCAGCAGCTTGGCTAGCGGGGTCACCGGGGAGCTGTTTTTT,CASSLASGVTGELFF
TRBV30,11,-,-,TRBJ2-5,TGTGCCTACAGGGTTGTGGAGACCCAGTACTTC,CAYRVVETQYF
TRBV19,17,-,TRBD1,TRBJ2-1,TGTGCCAGTAGTATCCGGACAGGGGGAACCTCCTACAATGAGCAGTTCTTC,CASSIRTGGTSYNEQFF
TRBV7-9,19,-,-,TRBJ1-2,TGTGCCAGCAGCTTAGATCTTTACCCGGCGGCCGGGATGAACTATGGCTACACCTTC,CASSLDLYPAAGMNYGYTF
TRBV9,19,-,TRBD1,TRBJ2-6,TGTGCCAGCAGCGTAGGCGAGACAGGGTTTGGGGGTGGGGCCAACGTCCTGACTTTC,CASSVGETGFGGGANVLTF
TRBV6-2/TRBV6-3,15,-,-,TRBJ1-6,TGTGCCAGCAGTTACGGGGGCTTTTCCCCTTCACCCCTCCACTTT,CASSYGGFSPSPLHF
TRBV4-1,15,-,-,TRBJ1-5,TGCGCCAGCAGCCAACAGGTTAATAGCAATCAGCCCCAGCATTTT,CASSQQVNSNQPQHF
TRBV19,15,-,-,TRBJ2-3,TGTGCCAGTAGTATAGTAGGAGGAGGCACAGATACGCAGTATTTT,CASSIVGGGTDTQYF
TRBV5-6,18,-,TRBD1,TRBJ1-2,TGTGCCAGCAGCTTGGGTACAGGGGATGCGCGGGTTAACTATGGCTACACCTTC,CASSLGTGDARVNYGYTF
TRBV5-1,14,-,-,TRBJ2-3,TGCGCCAGCAGCTCCACAGAGAGCACAGATACGCAGTATTTT,CASSSTESTDTQYF
TRBV4-1,16,-,TRBD1,TRBJ1-2,TGCGCCAGCAGCCAAATGTCGGGACAGATTGCCTATGGCTACACCTTC,CASSQMSGQIAYGYTF
TRBV5-1,14,-,TRBD2,TRBJ2-7,TGCGCCAGCAGCTTTGGCGGGGGGGCCTACGAGCAGTACTTC,CASSFGGGAYEQYF
TRBV10-3,18,-,-,TRBJ2-6,TGTGCCACCCTAAAATCGACAGGTCCCCTCTCTGGGGCCAACGTCCTGACTTTC,CATLKSTGPLSGANVLTF
TRBV28,13,once,-,TRBJ2-5,TGTGCCAGCAGTTTCCCCGAGGGAGAGACCCAGTACTTC,CASSFPEGETQYF
TRBV28,13,once,-,TRBJ2-7,TGTGCCAGCAGTTTACAACAGGTCGCCGAGCAGTACTTC,CASSLQQVAEQYF
TRBV15,15,once,-,TRBJ2-3,TGTGCCACCAACGCGGGACTTTTTATCACAGATACGCAGTATTTT,CATNAGLFITDTQYF
TRBV5-1,17,-,-,TRBJ2-1,TGCGCCAGCAGCTTGGTGGGGACACTGAGCTCCTACAATGAGCAGTTCTTC,CASSLVGTLSSYNEQFF
TRBV10-3,11,-,-,TRBJ2-7,TGTGCCATCAGCAGGGGTTACGAGCAGTACTTC,CAISRGYEQYF
TRBV3-1/TRBV3-2,15,-,TRBD1,TRBJ1-1,TGTGCCAGCAGGGACAGGGGTAACATGAACACTGAAGCTTTCTTT,CASRDRGNMNTEAFF
TRBV9,15,-,TRBD2,TRBJ2-2,TGTGCCAGCAGCTCTACTAGCGGGGGGGCGAGGGAGCTGTTTTTT,CASSSTSGGARELFF
TRBV18,14,-,TRBD2,TRBJ2-1,TGTGCCAGCTCACCCAGCGGGGGTCTGCGGTGGCAGTTCTTC,CASSPSGGLRWQFF
TRBV6-5,13,once,-,TRBJ2-7,TGTGCCAGCAGTTACCGAGGGCCCCACGAGCAGTACTTC,CASSYRGPHEQYF
TRBV28,15,-,-,TRBJ2-3,TGTGCCAGCAGTCTGGGGGGGCGCATGATAGATACGCAGTATTTT,CASSLGGRMIDTQYF
TRBV9,15,once,-,TRBJ2-7,TGTGCCAGCAGCTGGGGGGGGGCCCCTTCCTACGAGCAGTACTTC,CASSWGGAPSYEQYF
TRBV5-6,14,-,-,TRBJ1-1,TGTGCCAGCACCGTCAACGGGGATGACACTGAAGCTTTCTTT,CASTVNGDDTEAFF
TRBV9,16,-,TRBD2,TRBJ2-5,TGTGCCAGCAGCGTAGGTAGTAGCGGGGGGAAAGAGACCCAGTACTTC,CASSVGSSGGKETQYF
TRBV27,15,-,TRBD1,TRBJ2-5,TGTGCCAGCAGTTTAGGACAGGCGTACCAAGAGACCCAGTACTTC,CASSLGQAYQETQYF
TRBV14,17,-,TRBD1,TRBJ2-1,TGTGCCAGCAGCCCTCCGACAGGGAAAATATCCTACAATGAGCAGTTCTTC,CASSPPTGKISYNEQFF
TRBV6-2/TRBV6-3,19,-,-,TRBJ2-1,TGTGCCAGCAGTTACTCCCCCTCCAGGGGCGACAGCTCCTACAATGAGCAGTTCTTC,CASSYSPSRGDSSYNEQFF
TRBV7-2,16,once,TRBD2,TRBJ2-3,TGTGCCAGCAGCTTATCCTCTAGCGGGGGTGCAGATACGCAGTATTTT,CASSLSSSGGADTQYF
TRBV4-1,15,-,TRBD2,TRBJ2-2,TGCGCCAGCAGCCTCCGACTAGCGGGGACCGGGGAGCTGTTTTTT,CASSLRLAGTGELFF
TRBV2,13,-,-,TRBJ1-4,TGTGCCAGCCGAACAGGGAGAGATGAAAAACTGTTTTTT,CASRTGRDEKLFF
TRBV19,15,-,TRBD2,TRBJ2-3,TGTGCCAGTAGTATCATAGCGGGGAGCACAGATACGCAGTATTTT,CASSIIAGSTDTQYF
TRBV30,17,-,-,TRBJ2-5,TGTGCCTGGAGTGTACTGAGTCAGGAACCACAAAAAGAGACCCAGTACTTC,CAWSVLSQEPQKETQYF
TRBV27,13,-,-,TRBJ2-5,TGTGCCAGCAGTTTATCGAGGGCAGAGACCCAGTACTTC,CASSLSRAETQYF